This entry concerns a single T cell receptor (beta chain). Its antigen is not known. The sample comes from a study of CD8 T cells in Susac syndrome. Study observations and caveats: Peak Susac CD8+ clonal expansion occurred in TEMRA cells and active patients.

RNA totalling about 0.5 to 1 ug underwent reverse transcription with random hexamers. immunoSEQ multiplex PCR amplified TCR beta CDR3 across 54 Vbeta, 13 Jbeta. MiXCR, run by TCRdb on the immunoSEQ multiplex PCR reads, gives a single entry per CDR3 protein. This repertoire shows around 69,000 distinct CDR3 sequences, 93% found once; its top ten account for approximately 0.5%. Germline lookup yields CDR1 DFQATT and CDR2 SNEGSKA (reference sequence). V was clipped by 0 bases and J by 12 bases; unmatched bases: 16. This CDR3 contains 16 residues. This rearrangement joins TRBV20-1 to TRBJ2-1, with TRBD2 identical over 8 bases. Sequenced input: CD8+ T cells from PBMCs. This sequence originates from a human donor with Susac syndrome. The CDR3 region has the DNA TGCAGTGCTAGAGACCTTGCGGGAGGAGTTATCGAGGGGCAGTTCTTC. Encoded protein: CSARDLAGGVIEGQFF.